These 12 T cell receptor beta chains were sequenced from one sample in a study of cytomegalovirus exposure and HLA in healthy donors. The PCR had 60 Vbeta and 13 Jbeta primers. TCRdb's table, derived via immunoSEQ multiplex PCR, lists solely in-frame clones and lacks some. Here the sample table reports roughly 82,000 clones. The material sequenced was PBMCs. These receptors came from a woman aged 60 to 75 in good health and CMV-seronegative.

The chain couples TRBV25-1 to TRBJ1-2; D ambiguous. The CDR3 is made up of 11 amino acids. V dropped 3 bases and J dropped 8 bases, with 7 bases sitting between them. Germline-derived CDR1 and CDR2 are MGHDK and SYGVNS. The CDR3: CASSDYRGYTF. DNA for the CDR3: TGTGCCAGCAGTGACTATCGGGGCTACACCTTC.

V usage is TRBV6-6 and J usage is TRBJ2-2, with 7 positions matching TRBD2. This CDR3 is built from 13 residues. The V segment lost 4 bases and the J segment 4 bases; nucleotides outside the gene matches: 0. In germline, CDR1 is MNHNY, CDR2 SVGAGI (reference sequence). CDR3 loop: CASSSGGTGELFF. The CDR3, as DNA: TGTGCCAGCAGTTCGGGGGGCACCGGGGAGCTGTTTTTT.

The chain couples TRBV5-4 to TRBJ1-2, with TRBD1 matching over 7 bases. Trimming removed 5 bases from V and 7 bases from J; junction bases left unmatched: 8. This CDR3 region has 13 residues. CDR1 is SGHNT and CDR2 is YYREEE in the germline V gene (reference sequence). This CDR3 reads CASRPTGSGGYTF. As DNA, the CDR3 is TGTGCCAGCAGACCGACAGGGTCAGGTGGCTACACCTTC. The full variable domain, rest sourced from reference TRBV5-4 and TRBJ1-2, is ETGVTQSPTHLIKTRGQQVTLRCSSQSGHNTVSWYQQALGQGPQFIFQYYREEENGRGNFPPRFSGLQFPNYSSELNVNALELDDSALYLCASRPTGSGGYTFGSGTRLTVV.

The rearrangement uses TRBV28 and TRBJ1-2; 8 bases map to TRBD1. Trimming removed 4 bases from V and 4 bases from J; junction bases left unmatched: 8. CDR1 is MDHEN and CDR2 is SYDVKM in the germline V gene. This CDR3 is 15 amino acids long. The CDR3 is CASSSDRGSGYGYTF. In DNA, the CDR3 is TGTGCCAGCAGTTCAGACAGGGGAAGCGGCTATGGCTACACCTTC.

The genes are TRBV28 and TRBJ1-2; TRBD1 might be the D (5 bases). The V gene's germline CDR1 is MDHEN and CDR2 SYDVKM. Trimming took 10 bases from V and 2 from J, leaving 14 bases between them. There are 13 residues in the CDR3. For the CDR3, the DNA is TGTGCCATCCAAGCAGGGTACAACTATGGCTACACCTTC. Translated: CAIQAGYNYGYTF.

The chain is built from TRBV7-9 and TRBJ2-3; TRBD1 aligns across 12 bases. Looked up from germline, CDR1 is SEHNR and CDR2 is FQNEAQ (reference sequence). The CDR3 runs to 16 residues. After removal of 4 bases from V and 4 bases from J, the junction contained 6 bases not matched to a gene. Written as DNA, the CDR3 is TGTGCCAGCAGCTATGGGGACAGGGGGCCTGCAGATACGCAGTATTTT. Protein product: CASSYGDRGPADTQYF.

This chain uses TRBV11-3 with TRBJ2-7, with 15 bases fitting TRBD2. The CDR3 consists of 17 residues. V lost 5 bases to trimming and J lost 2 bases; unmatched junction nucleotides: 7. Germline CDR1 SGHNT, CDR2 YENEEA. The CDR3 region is CASSPRTSGRGTYEQYF. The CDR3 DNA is TGTGCCAGCAGCCCACGGACTAGCGGGAGGGGCACCTACGAGCAGTACTTC.

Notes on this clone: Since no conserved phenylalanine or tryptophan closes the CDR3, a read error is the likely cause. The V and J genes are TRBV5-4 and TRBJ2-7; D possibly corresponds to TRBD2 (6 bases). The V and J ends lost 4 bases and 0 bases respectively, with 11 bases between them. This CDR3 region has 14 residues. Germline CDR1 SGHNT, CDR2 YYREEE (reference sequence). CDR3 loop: CASSPGLSSYEQYS. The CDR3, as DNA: TGTGCCAGCAGCCCGGGACTGTCCTCCTACGAGCAGTACTCC.

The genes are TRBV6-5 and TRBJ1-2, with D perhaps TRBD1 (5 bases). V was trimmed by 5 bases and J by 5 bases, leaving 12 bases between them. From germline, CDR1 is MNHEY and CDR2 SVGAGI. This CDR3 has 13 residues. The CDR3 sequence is CASSRTGFYGYTF. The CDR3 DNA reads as TGTGCCAGCAGTAGAACAGGATTTTATGGCTACACCTTC.

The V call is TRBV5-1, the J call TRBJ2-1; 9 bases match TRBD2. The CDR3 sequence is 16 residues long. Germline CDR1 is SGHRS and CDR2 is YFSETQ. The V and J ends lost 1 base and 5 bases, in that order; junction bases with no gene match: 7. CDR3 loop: CASSLRPLAGNNEQFF. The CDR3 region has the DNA TGCGCCAGCAGCTTGAGGCCGCTAGCGGGAAACAATGAGCAGTTCTTC.

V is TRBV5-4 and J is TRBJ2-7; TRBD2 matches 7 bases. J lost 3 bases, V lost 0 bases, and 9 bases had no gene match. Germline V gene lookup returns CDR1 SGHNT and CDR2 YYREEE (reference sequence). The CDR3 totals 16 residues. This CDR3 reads CASSLGQRGLNYEQYF. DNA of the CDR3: TGTGCCAGCAGCTTGGGACAGCGGGGACTTAACTACGAGCAGTACTTC.

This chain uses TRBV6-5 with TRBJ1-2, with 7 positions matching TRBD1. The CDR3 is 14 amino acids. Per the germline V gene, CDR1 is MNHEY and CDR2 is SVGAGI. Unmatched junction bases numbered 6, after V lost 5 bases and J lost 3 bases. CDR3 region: CASSQPGQHYGYTF. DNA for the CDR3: TGTGCCAGCAGTCAACCGGGACAGCACTATGGCTACACCTTC.